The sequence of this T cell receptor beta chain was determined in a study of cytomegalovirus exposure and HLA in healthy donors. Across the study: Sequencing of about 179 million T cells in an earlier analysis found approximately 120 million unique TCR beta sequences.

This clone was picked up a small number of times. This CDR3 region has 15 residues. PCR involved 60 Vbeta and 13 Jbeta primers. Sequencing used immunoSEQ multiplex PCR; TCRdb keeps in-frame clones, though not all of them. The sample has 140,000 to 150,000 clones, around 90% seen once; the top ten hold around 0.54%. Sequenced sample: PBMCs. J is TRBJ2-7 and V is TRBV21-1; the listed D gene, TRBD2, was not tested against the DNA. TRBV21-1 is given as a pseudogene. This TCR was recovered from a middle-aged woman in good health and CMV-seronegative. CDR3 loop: CASSKRRPESFEQYF. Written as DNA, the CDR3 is TGTGCCAGCAGCAAAAGGAGGCCCGAGAGTTTCGAGCAGTACTTC.